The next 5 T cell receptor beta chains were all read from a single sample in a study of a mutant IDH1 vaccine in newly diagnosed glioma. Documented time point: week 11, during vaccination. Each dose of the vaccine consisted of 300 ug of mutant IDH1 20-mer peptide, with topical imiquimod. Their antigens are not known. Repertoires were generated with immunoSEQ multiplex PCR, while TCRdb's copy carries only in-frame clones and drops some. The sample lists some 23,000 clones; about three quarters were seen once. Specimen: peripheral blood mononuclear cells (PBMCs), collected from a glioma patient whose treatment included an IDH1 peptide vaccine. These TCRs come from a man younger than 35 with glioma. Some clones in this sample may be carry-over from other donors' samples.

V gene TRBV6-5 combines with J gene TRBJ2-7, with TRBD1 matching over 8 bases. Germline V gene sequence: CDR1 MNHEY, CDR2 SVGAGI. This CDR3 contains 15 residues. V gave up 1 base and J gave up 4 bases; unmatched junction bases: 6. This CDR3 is CASSYLGDRRYEQYF. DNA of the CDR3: TGTGCCAGCAGTTACTTAGGGGACAGGCGGTACGAGCAGTACTTC.

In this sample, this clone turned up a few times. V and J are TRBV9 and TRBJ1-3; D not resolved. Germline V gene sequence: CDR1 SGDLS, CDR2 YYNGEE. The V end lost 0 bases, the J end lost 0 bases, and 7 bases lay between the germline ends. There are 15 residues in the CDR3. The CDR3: CASSVDGNSGNTIYF. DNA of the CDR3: TGTGCCAGCAGCGTAGACGGGAACTCTGGAAACACCATATATTTT.

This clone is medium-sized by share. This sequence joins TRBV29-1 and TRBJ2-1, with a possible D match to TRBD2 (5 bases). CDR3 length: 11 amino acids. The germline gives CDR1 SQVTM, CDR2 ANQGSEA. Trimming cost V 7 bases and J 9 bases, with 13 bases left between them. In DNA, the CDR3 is TGCAGCGGAGGGTCAAAGGGTGAGCAGTTCTTC. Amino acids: CSGGSKGEQFF.

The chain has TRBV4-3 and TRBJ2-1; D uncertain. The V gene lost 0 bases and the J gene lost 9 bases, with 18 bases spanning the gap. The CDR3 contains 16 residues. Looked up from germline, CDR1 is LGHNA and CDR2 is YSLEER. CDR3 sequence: CASSQESDLGDLEQFF. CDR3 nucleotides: TGCGCCAGCAGCCAAGAGAGCGACCTGGGTGATCTTGAGCAGTTCTTC.

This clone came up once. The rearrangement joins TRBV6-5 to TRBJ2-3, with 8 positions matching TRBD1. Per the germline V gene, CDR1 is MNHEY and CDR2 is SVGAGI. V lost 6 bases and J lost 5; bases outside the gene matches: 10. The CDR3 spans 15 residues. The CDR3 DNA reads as TGTGCCAGCAGCTCCCAGGACAGGGTAAAAGATACGCAGTATTTT. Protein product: CASSSQDRVKDTQYF.